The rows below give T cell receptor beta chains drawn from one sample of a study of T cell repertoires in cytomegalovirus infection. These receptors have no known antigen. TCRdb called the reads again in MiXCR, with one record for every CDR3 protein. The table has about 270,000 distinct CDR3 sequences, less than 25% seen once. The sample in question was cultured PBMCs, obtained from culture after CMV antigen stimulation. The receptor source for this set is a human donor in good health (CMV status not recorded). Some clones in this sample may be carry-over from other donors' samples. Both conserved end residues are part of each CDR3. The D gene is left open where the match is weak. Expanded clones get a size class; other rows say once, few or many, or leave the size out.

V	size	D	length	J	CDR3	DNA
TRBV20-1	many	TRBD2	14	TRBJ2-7	CSAGATSRSYEQYF	TGCAGTGCCGGGGCGACTAGCCGATCCTACGAGCAGTACTTC
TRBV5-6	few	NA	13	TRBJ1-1	CASNLRQGTEAFF	TGTGCCAGCAACTTGCGGCAGGGGACTGAAGCTTTCTTT
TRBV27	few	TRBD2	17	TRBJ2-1	CASSLGREGRRYNEQFF	TGTGCCAGCAGTTTAGGGCGGGAGGGCCGAAGGTACAATGAGCAGTTCTTC
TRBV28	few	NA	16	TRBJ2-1	CASSLRVGGGYNEQFF	TGTGCCAGCAGCCTACGTGTCGGGGGAGGCTACAATGAGCAGTTCTTC
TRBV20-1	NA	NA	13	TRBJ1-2	CSARVVGVGGYTF	TGCAGTGCTAGAGTAGTGGGGGTTGGGGGCTACACCTTC
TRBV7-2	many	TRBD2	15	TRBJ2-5	CASSLAAGAQETQYF	TGTGCCAGCAGCTTAGCAGCGGGAGCGCAGGAGACCCAGTACTTC
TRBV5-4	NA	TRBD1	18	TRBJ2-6	CASRRGDRGASGANVLTF	TGTGCCAGCAGAAGGGGGGACAGGGGGGCCTCTGGGGCCAACGTCCTGACTTTC
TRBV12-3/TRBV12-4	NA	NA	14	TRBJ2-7	CASRGTGLGYEQYF	TGTGCCAGCAGAGGGACCGGGTTGGGGTACGAGCAGTACTTC
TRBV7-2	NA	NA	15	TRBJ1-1	CASSPGGRGGTEAFF	TGTGCCAGCAGCCCTGGCGGGCGGGGGGGAACTGAAGCTTTCTTT
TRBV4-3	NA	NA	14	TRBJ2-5	CASSPTVAIETQYF	TGCGCCAGCAGCCCGACAGTGGCAATAGAGACCCAGTACTTC
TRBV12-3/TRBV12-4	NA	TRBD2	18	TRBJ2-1	CASSLDGKAGGPSREQFF	TGTGCCAGCAGTTTAGATGGGAAAGCGGGAGGGCCGTCTCGGGAGCAGTTCTTC
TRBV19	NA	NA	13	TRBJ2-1	CASSTIAANEQFF	TGTGCCAGTAGTACGATAGCAGCCAATGAGCAGTTCTTC
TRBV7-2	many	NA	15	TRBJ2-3	CASSLQAGQPDTQYF	TGTGCCAGCAGCTTACAAGCGGGACAGCCAGATACGCAGTATTTT
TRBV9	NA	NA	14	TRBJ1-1	CASSPGEPGTEAFF	TGTGCCAGCAGCCCTGGGGAGCCAGGCACTGAAGCTTTCTTT
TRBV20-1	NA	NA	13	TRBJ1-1	CSARQQGKTEAFF	TGCAGTGCTAGACAGCAGGGGAAAACTGAAGCTTTCTTT
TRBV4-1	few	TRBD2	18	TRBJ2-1	CASSQPIRGLAVYNEQFF	TGCGCCAGCAGCCAACCCATACGCGGACTAGCGGTCTACAATGAGCAGTTCTTC
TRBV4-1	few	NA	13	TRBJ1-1	CASSLREYTEAFF	TGCGCCAGCAGCCTCAGAGAATACACTGAAGCTTTCTTT
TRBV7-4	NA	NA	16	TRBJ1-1	CASSLAGSNHLTEAFF	TGTGCCAGCAGCTTAGCGGGATCCAATCATTTAACTGAAGCTTTCTTT
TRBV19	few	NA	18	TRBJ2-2	CASSIGSRGPESIGELFF	TGTGCCAGTAGTATAGGTAGCCGCGGTCCGGAATCAATCGGGGAGCTGTTTTTT
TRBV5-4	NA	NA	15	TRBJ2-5	CASSRGGRDVETQYF	TGTGCCAGCAGCCGCGGTGGCAGGGATGTCGAGACCCAGTACTTC
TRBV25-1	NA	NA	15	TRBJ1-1	CASSGLPLDRTEAFF	TGTGCCAGCAGTGGACTTCCCTTAGACAGGACTGAAGCTTTCTTT
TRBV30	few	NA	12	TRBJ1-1	CAWSPRDTEAFF	TGTGCCTGGAGTCCTAGGGACACTGAAGCTTTCTTT
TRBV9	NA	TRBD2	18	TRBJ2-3	CASSVGLAGAPSTDTQYF	TGTGCCAGCAGCGTAGGACTAGCGGGGGCCCCTAGCACAGATACGCAGTATTTT
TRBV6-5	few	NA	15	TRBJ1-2	CASRLGQGPNYGYTF	TGTGCCAGCAGGCTCGGGCAGGGGCCAAACTATGGCTACACCTTC
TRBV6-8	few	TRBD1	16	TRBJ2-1	CASSYSRTGGFDEQFF	TGTGCCAGCAGTTACTCGCGCACAGGGGGCTTTGATGAGCAGTTCTTC
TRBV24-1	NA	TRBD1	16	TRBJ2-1	CATSDTTGLSYNEQFF	TGTGCCACCAGTGATACGACAGGGCTCTCCTACAATGAGCAGTTCTTC
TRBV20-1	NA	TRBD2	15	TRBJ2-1	CSARWGLAGYNEQFF	TGCAGTGCTAGATGGGGACTAGCGGGGTACAATGAGCAGTTCTTC
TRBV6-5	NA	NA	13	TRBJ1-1	CASRTPGTTEAFF	TGTGCCAGCAGGACCCCAGGAACCACTGAAGCTTTCTTT
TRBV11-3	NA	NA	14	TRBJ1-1	CASSLGNRDTEAFF	TGTGCCAGCAGCTTGGGAAATCGGGACACTGAAGCTTTCTTT
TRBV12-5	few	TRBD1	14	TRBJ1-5	CASGPDREVQPQHF	TGTGCTAGTGGTCCTGACAGGGAGGTTCAGCCCCAGCATTTT
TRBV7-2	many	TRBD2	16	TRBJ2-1	CASSRARVTSEVEQFF	TGTGCCAGCAGCCGGGCTAGGGTGACTAGCGAAGTTGAGCAGTTCTTC
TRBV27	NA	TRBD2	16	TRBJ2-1	CASSHRGGLAGNEQFF	TGTGCCAGCAGTCATCGTGGGGGACTAGCGGGAAATGAGCAGTTCTTC
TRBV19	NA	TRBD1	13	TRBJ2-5	CASSTGTEETQYF	TGTGCCAGTAGTACCGGGACAGAAGAGACCCAGTACTTC
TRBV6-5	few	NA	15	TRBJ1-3	CASSPDWSSGNTIYF	TGTGCCAGCAGTCCTGACTGGTCCTCTGGAAACACCATATATTTT
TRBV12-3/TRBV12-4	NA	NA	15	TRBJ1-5	CASSYKQGGNQPQHF	TGTGCCAGCAGTTATAAACAGGGTGGCAATCAGCCCCAGCATTTT
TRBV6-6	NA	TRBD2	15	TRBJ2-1	CATQASGSKRNEQFF	TGTGCCACCCAGGCTAGCGGGAGTAAGAGGAATGAGCAGTTCTTC
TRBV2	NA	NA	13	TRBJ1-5	CASRMDSSSAQHF	TGTGCCAGCAGGATGGACAGCAGTTCGGCCCAGCATTTT
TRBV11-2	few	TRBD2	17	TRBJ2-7	CASSHASGSLASYEQYF	TGTGCCAGCAGCCACGCGAGCGGGAGCCTGGCCTCCTACGAGCAGTACTTC
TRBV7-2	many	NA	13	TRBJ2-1	CASSLVRGRGQFF	TGTGCCAGCAGCTTAGTAAGGGGAAGGGGGCAGTTCTTC
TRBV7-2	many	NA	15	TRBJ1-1	CASSLVVGGRGEAFF	TGTGCCAGCAGCTTAGTCGTTGGGGGCAGGGGTGAAGCTTTCTTT
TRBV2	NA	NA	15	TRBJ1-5	CASSVEGLGNQPQHF	TGTGCCAGCAGTGTCGAGGGTCTGGGCAATCAGCCCCAGCATTTT
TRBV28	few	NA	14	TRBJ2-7	CASSLTRVHWEQYF	TGTGCCAGCAGTTTAACCAGGGTCCACTGGGAGCAGTACTTC
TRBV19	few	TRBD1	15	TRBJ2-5	CASSIGTGGHETQYF	TGTGCCAGTAGTATAGGGACAGGGGGTCACGAGACCCAGTACTTC
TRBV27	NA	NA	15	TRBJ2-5	CASSTMGGSQETQYF	TGTGCCAGCAGCACAATGGGGGGAAGCCAAGAGACCCAGTACTTC
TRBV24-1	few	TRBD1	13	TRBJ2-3	CATSEDGQGAQYF	TGTGCCACCAGTGAAGACGGACAGGGTGCGCAGTATTTT
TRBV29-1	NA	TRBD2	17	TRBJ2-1	CSVARGLAGGPGHEQFF	TGCAGCGTTGCAAGGGGACTAGCGGGAGGCCCAGGTCATGAGCAGTTCTTC
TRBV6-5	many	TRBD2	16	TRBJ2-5	CASSYSISGMEETQYF	TGTGCCAGCAGTTACTCGATTAGCGGGATGGAGGAGACCCAGTACTTC
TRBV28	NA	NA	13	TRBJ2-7	CANRGPTAYEQYF	TGTGCCAACAGAGGACCGACGGCTTACGAGCAGTACTTC
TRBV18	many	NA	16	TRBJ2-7	CASSPGAGALPYEQYF	TGTGCCAGCTCACCGGGCGCGGGTGCCCTCCCCTACGAGCAGTACTTC
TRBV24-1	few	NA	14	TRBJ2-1	CATSDLLRKNEQFF	TGTGCCACCAGTGATCTTCTGAGGAAGAATGAGCAGTTCTTC
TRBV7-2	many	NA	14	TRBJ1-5	CASSYRDENQPQHF	TGTGCCAGCAGCTATAGGGACGAGAATCAGCCCCAGCATTTT
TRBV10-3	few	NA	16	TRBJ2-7	CAISETQGIRTYEQYF	TGTGCCATCAGTGAGACGCAGGGTATTAGAACCTACGAGCAGTACTTC
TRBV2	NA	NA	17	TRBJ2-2	CASREYPGTEYTGELFF	TGTGCCAGCAGAGAATACCCCGGGACCGAATACACCGGGGAGCTGTTTTTT
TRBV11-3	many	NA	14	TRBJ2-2	CASSSRTERGELFF	TGTGCCAGCAGCTCCCGGACAGAACGCGGGGAGCTGTTTTTT
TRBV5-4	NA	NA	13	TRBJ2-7	CASSDPGRSEQYF	TGTGCCAGCAGCGATCCGGGGCGCAGCGAGCAGTACTTC